Following are 27 T cell receptor beta chains from one sample sequenced in a study of CXCR3-negative and CXCR3-positive naive CD8 T cells. All TRB cDNA libraries came from 5' RACE performed with UMI labels. One entry per CDR3 protein, without DNA, is what TCRdb gives after re-calling the 5' RACE reads. This sample contains 65,000 to 85,000 distinct CDR3 sequences. Sequencing was done on a sample of naive CXCR3- CD8+ T cells from blood. Described subset: CD45RO-CCR7+CD27+CD95- naive CD8+ T cells lacking CXCR3 (TNR3-). All receptors come from a human donor in good health. Some clones in this sample may be carry-over from other donors' samples.

The gene calls are TRBV29-1 and TRBJ2-3; TCRdb's assignment of TRBD2 cannot be checked, as there is no DNA. Germline CDR1 reads SQVTM; CDR2 reads ANQGSEA. The CDR3 extends over 15 amino acids. The CDR3 sequence is CSVEVLAANTDTQYF.

The CDR3 sequence is CASSPRDYLYQETQYF. This chain connects TRBV6-6 to TRBJ2-5; TCRdb indicates TRBD2, and absent DNA this call remains unverified. The CDR3 runs to 16 residues. Germline CDR1 MNHNY, CDR2 SVGAGI (reference sequence).

The genes are TRBV28 and TRBJ1-3; TCRdb indicates TRBD1, and absent DNA this call remains unverified. Germline V CDR1 and CDR2: MDHEN, SYDVKM. The CDR3 is made up of 15 amino acids. CDR3 region: CASSLWGDSGNTIYF.

The chain links TRBV15 to TRBJ2-7; TCRdb calls TRBD1, which cannot be checked without DNA. The CDR3 is made up of 14 amino acids. Germline CDR1 is LNHNV and CDR2 is YYDKDF (reference sequence). CDR3 amino acids: CATSRASGRYEQYF.

V is TRBV29-1 and J is TRBJ1-5. The V gene's germline CDR1 is SQVTM and CDR2 ANQGSEA. This CDR3 spans 12 amino acids. CDR3 sequence reads: CSVSDGWQPQHF. Using reference TRBV29-1 and TRBJ1-5 for the parts outside the CDR3, the full variable domain is SAVISQKPSRDICQRGTSLTIQCQVDSQVTMMFWYRQQPGQSLTLIATANQGSEATYESGFVIDKFPISRPNLTFSTLTVSNMSPEDSSIYLCSVSDGWQPQHFGDGTRLSIL.

CDR3 sequence reads: CSAKRGGTEAFF. The V and J genes are TRBV20-1 and TRBJ1-1; the D call from TCRdb, TRBD1, cannot be confirmed without DNA. The CDR3 consists of 12 residues. Germline-derived CDR1 and CDR2 are DFQATT and SNEGSKA (reference sequence).

The rearrangement uses TRBV7-9 and TRBJ1-4; the D call of TRBD1 rests on TCRdb alone, since no DNA is present to check it. CDR1 is SEHNR, CDR2 FQNEAQ, per germline (reference sequence). The CDR3 consists of 15 residues. The CDR3 region is CASSSRQGINEKLFF.

The chain links TRBV15 to TRBJ2-7; as DNA is missing, the TRBD2 call by TCRdb cannot be tested. The germline V gene has CDR1 LNHNV and CDR2 YYDKDF (reference sequence). This CDR3 contains 14 residues. CDR3 sequence: CATSPSRSSYEQYF.

This chain joins TRBV29-1 and TRBJ2-5; checking the TCRdb D call of TRBD2 is not possible without DNA. CDR1 and CDR2 from the germline V gene are SQVTM and ANQGSEA. The CDR3 has 13 amino acids. CDR3 sequence: CSVDISGGYEQYF.

The CDR3 protein is CASSEMHPAYNEQFF. The chain carries TRBV2 and TRBJ2-1. Germline V gives CDR1 SNHLY, CDR2 FYNNEI. This CDR3 contains 15 residues.

The rearrangement links TRBV6-1 to TRBJ1-1. The CDR3 spans 17 residues. Per germline, CDR1 MNHNS and CDR2 SASEGT. The CDR3 is CASSEMGGEQLNTEAFF.

The V and J genes are TRBV29-1 and TRBJ1-1. The CDR3 covers 15 residues. CDR1 is SQVTM and CDR2 is ANQGSEA in the germline V gene. CDR3 sequence: CSVAGGVNFNAEAFF.

The gene calls are TRBV5-6 and TRBJ2-1; TCRdb outputs TRBD2, but without DNA this stays unchecked. This CDR3 has 17 residues. From germline, CDR1 is SGHDT and CDR2 YYEEEE. CDR3 residues: CASSLGPPGSSYNEQFF. Combining the CDR3 with reference TRBV5-6 and TRBJ2-1 gives the whole variable domain DAGVTQSPTHLIKTRGQQVTLRCSPKSGHDTVSWYQQALGQGPQFIFQYYEEEERQRGNFPDRFSGHQFPNYSSELNVNALLLGDSALYLCASSLGPPGSSYNEQFFGPGTRLTVL.

J is TRBJ2-1 and V is TRBV7-9; without DNA, the TCRdb call of TRBD1 cannot be checked. The CDR3 is made up of 13 amino acids. CDR1 SEHNR and CDR2 FQNEAQ come from the germline V gene (reference sequence). CDR3 sequence reads: CASSPRTGWEQFF.

V is TRBV3-1 and J is TRBJ2-7; TCRdb outputs TRBD1, but without DNA this stays unchecked. Germline assignment: CDR1 LGHDT and CDR2 YNNKEL (reference sequence). This CDR3 has 15 amino acids. Here the CDR3 reads CASSQGLAGDYEQYF.

This chain connects TRBV10-1 to TRBJ1-5. Per germline, CDR1 WNHNN and CDR2 SYGVQD (reference sequence). The CDR3 consists of 14 residues. CDR3 sequence: CASSERPRDQPQHF.

V is TRBV27 and J is TRBJ2-7. The germline V gene encodes CDR1 MNHEY and CDR2 SMNVEV (reference sequence). The CDR3 runs 13 residues. The CDR3 reads CASSPDLRHLQYF.

The chain combines TRBV11-2 with TRBJ2-1; TCRdb's D gene call, TRBD2, goes unchecked for lack of DNA. The CDR3 runs 18 residues. CDR1 is SGHAT and CDR2 is FQNNGV in the germline V gene. CDR3 protein: CASSLAYGDSSSYNEQFF.

This sequence joins TRBV29-1 and TRBJ2-1; there is no DNA to check the TCRdb D call of TRBD1. Germline assignment: CDR1 SQVTM and CDR2 ANQGSEA. The CDR3 runs to 11 residues. CDR3 protein: CSVVRESEQFF.

The rearrangement joins TRBV29-1 to TRBJ2-1; TCRdb calls TRBD1, which cannot be checked without DNA. This CDR3 has 14 amino acids. CDR1 and CDR2 from the germline V gene are SQVTM and ANQGSEA. CDR3 amino acids: CSCLILGEWDEQFF.

V is TRBV6-2 or TRBV6-3 and J is TRBJ2-6. Germline V gene data show CDR1 as MNHEY and CDR2 as SVGEGT. The CDR3 spans 15 residues. CDR3 region: CASSKEGSGANVLTF.

The chain uses TRBV2 and TRBJ1-5; TCRdb's D call, TRBD1, is unchecked because there is no DNA. The CDR3 is 15 residues long. Germline V gives CDR1 SNHLY, CDR2 FYNNEI. CDR3 loop: CASSEGGVVNQPQHF.

The chain links TRBV7-9 to TRBJ1-5; TCRdb returns TRBD1, unconfirmable since there is no DNA. This CDR3 is built from 14 residues. CDR1 SEHNR and CDR2 FQNEAQ come from the germline V gene (reference sequence). The CDR3 reads CASSNWTGLQPQHF.

CDR3 residues: CASSTGTVSEQYF. This chain links TRBV11-2 with TRBJ2-7; TCRdb names TRBD1, which stays unverified in the absence of DNA. The germline CDR1 and CDR2 sequences are SGHAT and FQNNGV. CDR3 length: 13 amino acids.

V is TRBV29-1 and J is TRBJ2-1; there is no DNA to check the TCRdb D call of TRBD1. There are 18 residues in the CDR3. Germline-derived CDR1 and CDR2 are SQVTM and ANQGSEA. The CDR3 loop is CSVEHTRDRTFFYNEQFF.

The J gene is TRBJ2-1, the V gene TRBV7-2; TCRdb proposes TRBD2, but this gene call is untestable without DNA. This CDR3 comprises 21 residues. CDR1 and CDR2 (germline): SGHTA, FQGNSA. CDR3 loop: CASSSRVVGTSGIRGLNEQFF.

J is TRBJ2-3 and V is TRBV5-1; the D call from TCRdb, TRBD2, cannot be confirmed without DNA. The V gene's germline CDR1 is SGHRS and CDR2 YFSETQ. The CDR3 length is 12 residues. The CDR3 spells CASREDTDTQYF.